This T cell receptor (beta chain) is from a study of cytomegalovirus exposure and HLA in healthy donors. Study conclusions and caveats: A few CMV-associated chains were confirmed in vitro to be specific for CMV antigens.

CDR3 length: 14 residues. Germline CDR1 and CDR2: MNHEY and SVGAGI. J was trimmed by 10 bases and V by 5 bases; bases with no gene match: 9. Researchers ran the PCR with 60 Vbeta and 13 Jbeta primers. The method was immunoSEQ multiplex PCR; TCRdb's version includes in-frame clones alone and lacks a portion of them. The sample lists roughly 180,000 clones, 80% to 85% occurring once. A word on this clone: The antigen is unknown.

V and J are TRBV6-5 and TRBJ1-4, with TRBD1 identical over 8 bases. Sequenced sample: PBMCs. This receptor was obtained from a boy between 10 and 17 years old in good health and CMV-seronegative. In DNA form, the CDR3 reads TGTGCCAGCAGTACGACAGGGGATTTGAGAAAACTGTTTTTT. It specifies CASSTTGDLRKLFF.